One sample yielded the 16 T cell receptor beta chains listed below, sequenced in a study of CD8+ T cells in alopecia areata. Sequencing relied on a cDNA template that was reverse transcribed from extracted RNA. Assay: immunoSEQ multiplex PCR; the TCRdb copy retains only in-frame clones and omits some. The repertoire holds about 200,000 clones, with about 57% as singletons. This sample's treatment: oral pan-JAK inhibitor, 5-10 mg twice daily. The source was CD4+ T cells sorted from blood, collected at week 4, from a patient treated with tofacitinib. The receptors stem from a human donor with alopecia areata.

This clone was seen a few times. The J gene is TRBJ2-2, the V gene TRBV10-3; 10 bases align to TRBD1. The CDR3 sequence is 16 residues long. With 4 bases clipped from V and 2 bases from J, the junction kept 4 bases outside the gene matches. The germline gives CDR1 ENHRY, CDR2 SYGVKD. The CDR3 region is CAISGDRGQNTGELFF. CDR3 in DNA: TGTGCCATCAGTGGTGACAGGGGGCAAAACACCGGGGAGCTGTTTTTT.

The chain links TRBV6-5 to TRBJ1-2, with D perhaps TRBD1 (6 bases). The CDR3 totals 13 residues. Trimming removed 5 bases at V and 4 bases at J, with 11 bases between. Per germline, CDR1 MNHEY and CDR2 SVGAGI. The CDR3: CASSPDRPYGYTF. The CDR3 DNA reads as TGTGCCAGCAGTCCCGACAGGCCCTATGGCTACACCTTC.

The genes are TRBV4-3 and TRBJ2-5; D is undetermined. Germline CDR1 LGHNA, CDR2 YSLEER. Trimming removed 1 base from V and 4 bases from J, with 13 bases in between. CDR3 length equals 15 residues. As DNA, the CDR3 is TGCGCCAGCAGCCAAGGTGCCCTAGAGGTAGAGACCCAGTACTTC. Its protein is CASSQGALEVETQYF.

The J gene is TRBJ2-3, the V gene TRBV27; TRBD2 is a possible D gene (5 bases). CDR3 size: 14 residues. Trimming removed 5 bases from V and 4 bases from J, with 13 bases in between. The germline CDR1 and CDR2 sequences are MNHEY and SMNVEV (reference sequence). CDR3 residues: CASSPGYGSDTQYF. CDR3 DNA sequence: TGTGCCAGCAGTCCGGGGTATGGTTCAGATACGCAGTATTTT.

The chain carries TRBV7-2 and TRBJ2-1, with 7 bases matching TRBD2. Trimming took 6 bases from V and 2 from J; bases not matched to a gene: 4. Germline lookup yields CDR1 SGHTA and CDR2 FQGNSA. This CDR3 comprises 14 residues. As DNA, the CDR3 is TGTGCCAGCAGACGAGCGGGGACCTACAATGAGCAGTTCTTC. Translation gives CASRRAGTYNEQFF.

This clone was detected once. This chain links TRBV12-5 with TRBJ1-1; 7 bases fit TRBD1. Trimming removed 6 bases from V and 6 bases from J; junction bases left unmatched: 4. This CDR3 has 12 amino acids. Germline loops: CDR1 LGHNT, CDR2 FRNRAP. For the CDR3, the DNA is TGTGCTAGTGGACAGGGGTTCGCTGAAGCTTTCTTT. Residues: CASGQGFAEAFF.

CDR3 in amino acids: CATTRRAGTDTQYF. The CDR3 nucleotides read TGTGCCACAACGCGTCGGGCCGGCACAGATACGCAGTATTTT. The chain carries TRBV6-5 and TRBJ2-3; D ambiguous. The CDR3 totals 14 residues. The germline V gene has CDR1 MNHEY and CDR2 SVGAGI. V lost 10 bases and J 1 base, leaving 15 bases between the germline ends.

This chain links TRBV29-1 with TRBJ1-1; D is unresolved. V lost 5 bases, J lost 4 bases, and 8 bases lay in between. CDR1 is SQVTM and CDR2 is ANQGSEA in the germline V gene. The CDR3 consists of 11 residues. In DNA form, the CDR3 reads TGCAGCGTTCGGGTAGGCACTGAAGCTTTCTTT. This gives the protein CSVRVGTEAFF.

This chain links TRBV29-1 with TRBJ2-2; unclear D gene. Trimming took off 6 bases at V and 6 bases at J, with 8 bases between the two ends. The CDR3 is 11 amino acids. In germline, CDR1 is SQVTM, CDR2 ANQGSEA. The CDR3 region is CSVRSSGELFF. The CDR3, as DNA: TGCAGCGTAAGGTCCTCCGGGGAGCTGTTTTTT.

This chain joins TRBV29-1 and TRBJ2-3; D gene uncertain. This CDR3 is built from 13 residues. The V and J ends lost 7 bases and 1 base respectively, with 12 bases between them. Germline CDR1 SQVTM, CDR2 ANQGSEA. CDR3 nucleotides: TGCAGCGCCGCCGGCGTGGGCACAGATACGCAGTATTTT. Translated, it gives CSAAGVGTDTQYF.

The rearrangement joins TRBV30 to TRBJ2-3, with a possible D match to TRBD2 (6 bases). Germline CDR1 and CDR2: GTSNPN and SVGIG (reference sequence). With 3 bases removed from V and 2 bases from J, the gap between germline ends came to 15 bases. The CDR3 totals 15 residues. CDR3 in DNA: TGTGCCTGGAGGCGGCTTGGCGGGAACACAGATACGCAGTATTTT. Protein: CAWRRLGGNTDTQYF.

This clone was observed a handful of times. The chain has TRBV9 and TRBJ2-1, with 11 bases matching TRBD2. The CDR3 contains 17 residues. The V segment lost 2 bases and the J segment 5 bases; nucleotides outside the gene matches: 9. Germline V gene data show CDR1 as SGDLS and CDR2 as YYNGEE. The CDR3 DNA is TGTGCCAGCAGCGTCAGTAGCGGGGGGGCCGTCGACAATGAGCAGTTCTTC. Translation: CASSVSSGGAVDNEQFF.

On this clone: The sample carries other DNA sequences with the same CDR3. The V and J genes are TRBV19 and TRBJ2-5; no reliable D call. Germline V gene lookup returns CDR1 LNHDA and CDR2 SQIVND (reference sequence). There are 12 residues in the CDR3. V was cut by 5 bases and J by 1 base, with 5 bases left in between. Written as DNA, the CDR3 is TGTGCCAGTAGTGGTCTCCAAGAGACCCAGTACTTC. It codes for CASSGLQETQYF.

The chain links TRBV4-3 to TRBJ1-5; possible D gene TRBD1, 5 bases. V shed 0 bases and J shed 6 bases, with 9 bases lying between them. The CDR3 has 14 residues. Germline V CDR1 and CDR2: LGHNA, YSLEER. DNA for the CDR3: TGCGCCAGCAGCCAAGAAGAGGGGTCTCAGCCCCAGCATTTT. It translates to CASSQEEGSQPQHF.

J is TRBJ2-3 and V is TRBV30; D is uncertain. The V gene's germline CDR1 is GTSNPN and CDR2 SVGIG (reference sequence). V was trimmed by 3 bases and J by 2 bases, leaving 9 bases between them. The CDR3 covers 13 residues. In DNA, the CDR3 is TGTGCCTGGAGCTCCGGAGTCACAGATACGCAGTATTTT. This sequence encodes CAWSSGVTDTQYF.

The V and J genes are TRBV29-1 and TRBJ2-3; 7 bases match TRBD1. CDR1 and CDR2 (germline): SQVTM, ANQGSEA. The CDR3 loop spans 15 amino acids. V trimming: 6 bases; J trimming: 2 bases; junction bases outside the gene matches: 11. The CDR3 DNA sequence: TGCAGCGTGGCGACAGGGATGGGGGTCACAGATACGCAGTATTTT. This sequence encodes CSVATGMGVTDTQYF.